This T cell receptor beta chain is drawn from a study of naive and memory T cell subsets. Findings and caveats of the study: Potentially, T cell activation and differentiation skew this RNA-based measurement.

This CDR3 is 10 amino acids long. V was shortened by 6 bases and J by 3 bases, with 6 bases between the two germline ends. Germline CDR1 reads SQVTM; CDR2 reads ANQGSEA. Whole-blood samples were around 2.3 ml of peripheral blood from healthy adult volunteers. TCR cDNA received a 3' ligated oligonucleotide that carried a UMI. With respect to this clonotype: The antigen remains undetermined.

Blood and skin TCR RNA was reverse transcribed with alpha and beta constant primers. The SP2 primer and nested alpha and beta constant region primers amplified ligated cDNA in four rounds. TCRdb used MiXCR to reprocess the 5' RACE reads, holding one entry per CDR3 protein. The table records 20,000 to 30,000 distinct CDR3 sequences, less than 25% of them present only once. The clonotype was recovered from a female donor in good health. The chain employs TRBV29-1 and TRBJ2-7; D is unresolved. CDR3 region: CSVTDYEQYF. In nucleotides, the CDR3 is TGCAGCGTCACAGACTACGAGCAGTACTTC.